Each of the 2 T cell receptor beta chains below was sequenced from the same sample in a study of T cell responses to AZD1222 COVID-19 vaccine. TCRdb's table, derived via immunoSEQ multiplex PCR, lists solely in-frame clones and lacks some. The sample data list under 150,000 clones. The specimen sequenced was peripheral blood. The receptor source for this set is an adult in good health.

The chain is built from TRBV6-5 and TRBJ1-6; the D is unclear. The V gene's germline CDR1 is MNHEY and CDR2 SVGAGI. Trimming shortened V by 6 bases and J by 7 bases, and 10 bases separated the two germline ends. The CDR3 contains 13 residues. The DNA for the CDR3 is TGTGCCAGCAGCAAGACTCGGAATTCACCCCTCCACTTT. Protein product: CASSKTRNSPLHF.

This chain connects TRBV30 to TRBJ2-5, with a tentative D call TRBD2 (6 bases). The germline V gene encodes CDR1 GTSNPN and CDR2 SVGIG (reference sequence). The V end was cut by 4 bases, the J end by 2 bases, with 11 bases between. The CDR3 totals 13 residues. This chain's CDR3 is CAWTRTTQETQYF. The DNA of the CDR3 is TGTGCCTGGACCAGGACTACACAAGAGACCCAGTACTTC.